The entry that follows covers one T cell receptor beta chain sequence. The sample originates from a study of blood T cell repertoires in COVID-19. For the study at large: Donors in the United States, Italy and Spain gave samples during acute or convalescent COVID-19. PBMCs, B-cell-depleted T cells, or T cells provided the cDNA or gDNA that made up the material.

The germline gives CDR1 SGHVS, CDR2 FQNEAQ. This CDR3 has 16 residues. V lost 5 bases to trimming and J lost 0 bases; unmatched junction nucleotides: 5. Original processing methods: Amplification of reference gene primers provided the estimated nucleated cell counts. Sequenced by immunoSEQ multiplex PCR; TCRdb stores in-frame clones only, minus some. The DNA was the basis for D and trimming; V, J and clone size are from that table. The sample yields more than 85,000 clones, approximately 84% seen once. This TCR was sampled from a human donor in a cohort sampled during active COVID-19. The gene calls are TRBV7-8 and TRBJ1-3, with 9 bases identical to TRBD1. Sample: peripheral blood. The CDR3: CASSPGQGRSGNTIYF. CDR3 coding DNA: TGTGCCAGCAGCCCTGGACAGGGGCGCTCTGGAAACACCATATATTTT. Combining the CDR3 with reference TRBV7-8 and TRBJ1-3 gives the whole variable domain GAGVSQSPRYKVAKRGQDVALRCDPISGHVSLFWYQQALGQGPEFLTYFQNEAQLDKSGLPSDRFFAERPEGSVSTLKIQRTQQEDSAVYLCASSPGQGRSGNTIYFGEGSWLTVV.